This TCR beta chain derives from a study of shared clonotypes between healthy human individuals. Notes on the study in general: Unshared clonotypes carried lower generation probabilities than those common to all four donors. The study sampled only blood, and tissue repertoires likely differ. Measured sharing among donors was expected to vary with sequencing depth.

Germline V gives CDR1 SGHRS, CDR2 YFSETQ. This CDR3 has 15 residues. Deep was the level used in running the assay. Clones were sequenced by immunoSEQ multiplex PCR, and TCRdb holds only the in-frame ones, with some missing. The repertoire consists of about 530,000 clones, with 90% to 97% occurring once and the leading ten covering approximately 0.06%. As for this clone: Its antigen remains unidentified.

The gene calls are TRBV5-1 and TRBJ2-5; 12 bases match TRBD1. The DNA end is more similar to TRBJ2-7, so the J call may be wrong. The specimen was naive CD4+ T cells sorted from blood. The sample's subset: CD45RA+ positively selected. The clonotype was recovered from a woman in her thirties in good health. The CDR3 bases are TGCGCCAGCACCCTCGGGACAGGGGGCTTCTACGAGCAGTACTTC. As protein: CASTLGTGGFYEQYF.